The next 29 T cell receptor beta chains were all read from a single sample in a study of T-cell reconstitution after alpha-beta-depleted transplantation in children. Preparation of the TCRbeta library involved a method that used unique molecular identifiers. TCRdb passed the PCR reads through MiXCR, listing each CDR3 protein once. The table lists fewer than 450,000 distinct CDR3 sequences, about 16% of them singletons. The sample here was PBMCs, mostly from graft donor cells, taken 360 days after TCRalphabeta/CD19-depleted stem cell transplant. The receptors were gathered from a male patient between 2 and 10 years old who had a stem cell transplant for acute lymphoblastic leukemia, so the T cells may come from the graft donor.

The rearrangement links TRBV4-2 to TRBJ2-7; D is ambiguous. Germline CDR1 LGHNA, CDR2 YNFKEQ. This CDR3 is built from 14 residues. Trimming shortened V by 1 base and J by 2 bases, and 9 bases separated the two germline ends. CDR3 coding DNA: TGTGCCAGCAGCCAAGGGTACCAGGCCTACGAGCAGTACTTC. This codes for CASSQGYQAYEQYF.

The chain couples TRBV10-3 to TRBJ2-5; 7 bases fit TRBD2. Germline loops: CDR1 ENHRY, CDR2 SYGVKD. V trimming: 10 bases; J trimming: 0 bases; junction bases outside the gene matches: 5. There are 13 residues in the CDR3. This chain's CDR3 is CATTGTNQETQYF. CDR3 nucleotide sequence: TGTGCCACCACCGGGACTAACCAAGAGACCCAGTACTTC.

The chain couples TRBV5-5 to TRBJ2-5; 11 bases map to TRBD1. The germline gives CDR1 SGHKS, CDR2 YYEKEE (reference sequence). With 3 bases clipped from V and 7 bases from J, the junction kept 11 bases outside the gene matches. The CDR3 consists of 16 residues. This CDR3 reads CASSSPDRGLLGTQYF. The DNA of the CDR3 is TGTGCCAGCAGCTCCCCGGACAGGGGGCTATTGGGGACCCAGTACTTC.

The chain joins TRBV29-1 to TRBJ1-2; D is perhaps TRBD1 (5 bases). Germline V gives CDR1 SQVTM, CDR2 ANQGSEA. V lost 4 bases and J lost 13, with 7 bases in between. CDR3 size: 8 residues. The CDR3 DNA reads TGCAGCGTTGGGGGGTCCACCTTC. Its protein product is CSVGGSTF.

This clonotype was observed at least ten times. The V and J genes are TRBV4-2 and TRBJ2-2; the D is unclear. V lost 0 bases, J lost 8 bases, and 16 bases lay in between. Germline loops: CDR1 LGHNA, CDR2 YNFKEQ. CDR3 length equals 16 residues. The CDR3 DNA sequence: TGTGCCAGCAGCCAAGATCTTGTCGCCCCGAGTGGGGAGCTGTTTTTT. It yields the protein CASSQDLVAPSGELFF.

This clonotype has just a few counts. The J gene is TRBJ2-2, the V gene TRBV6-5; 11 nucleotides match TRBD2. Germline V lookup: CDR1 MNHEY, CDR2 SVGAGI. CDR3 length equals 14 residues. V shed 4 bases, J shed 8 bases, and the junction held 3 bases outside the gene matches. Here the CDR3 reads CASSSRLAGGELFF. The CDR3 nucleotides read TGTGCCAGCAGTTCGAGACTAGCGGGAGGGGAGCTGTTTTTT.

The chain recombines TRBV12-3 or TRBV12-4 with TRBJ2-1; D perhaps matches TRBD2 (5 bases). Trimming left V 5 bases short and J 3 bases short, with 23 bases between. CDR3 size: 18 residues. CDR3 DNA sequence: TGTGCCAGCAGTCATAAGCCTAGCCCCCGGCTCCGCTACAATGAGCAGTTCTTC. Its protein product is CASSHKPSPRLRYNEQFF.

This clonotype has more than one count but fewer than ten. The J gene is TRBJ2-7, the V gene TRBV4-2; 7 bases are a match to TRBD2. After removal of 1 base from V and 0 bases from J, the junction contained 6 bases not matched to a gene. The CDR3 covers 16 residues. Germline CDR1 reads LGHNA; CDR2 reads YNFKEQ. The CDR3 protein is CASSQVPGTTSYEQYF. In nucleotides, the CDR3 is TGTGCCAGCAGCCAAGTCCCGGGGACTACCTCCTACGAGCAGTACTTC.

This clonotype occurred many times. The gene calls are TRBV18 and TRBJ2-2; TRBD1 agrees at 8 bases. CDR1 is KGHSH, CDR2 LQKENI, per germline. The CDR3 is 16 residues long. J lost 1 base, V lost 1 base, and 2 bases had no gene match. The CDR3: CASSPLGTGNTGELFF. Here the CDR3 DNA reads TGTGCCAGCTCACCACTTGGGACAGGGAACACCGGGGAGCTGTTTTTT.

This chain connects TRBV20-1 to TRBJ2-6; D is unclear. The germline V gene has CDR1 DFQATT and CDR2 SNEGSKA (reference sequence). The CDR3 totals 15 residues. Trimming took off 0 bases at V and 1 base at J, with 7 bases between the two ends. The CDR3 loop is CSARDSGSGANVLTF. CDR3 DNA sequence: TGCAGTGCTAGAGATTCCGGTTCTGGGGCCAACGTCCTGACTTTC.

There are a few counts of this clonotype. V and J are TRBV20-1 and TRBJ2-3, with D tentatively TRBD2 (6 bases). The CDR3 length is 13 residues. The germline V gene encodes CDR1 DFQATT and CDR2 SNEGSKA (reference sequence). Deletions cut 6 bases from V and 5 bases from J, with 15 bases between. The CDR3 sequence: CSAFLAWVDTQYF. For the CDR3, the DNA is TGCAGTGCCTTCCTAGCGTGGGTAGATACGCAGTATTTT.

The chain couples TRBV4-2 to TRBJ2-5; D unresolved. Deletions cut 5 bases from V and 0 bases from J, with 10 bases between. The V gene's germline CDR1 is LGHNA and CDR2 YNFKEQ. The CDR3 consists of 14 residues. This chain's CDR3 is CASSEYRDQETQYF. The CDR3, as DNA: TGTGCCAGCAGCGAATACCGGGACCAAGAGACCCAGTACTTC.

This clonotype was seen more than once but under ten times. V is TRBV20-1 and J is TRBJ2-5; possibly TRBD2 for D (5 bases). From germline, CDR1 is DFQATT and CDR2 SNEGSKA (reference sequence). The CDR3 totals 14 residues. The CDR3 is CSFRGAEHQETQYF. The CDR3 region has the DNA TGCAGCTTCCGGGGAGCGGAACACCAAGAGACCCAGTACTTC.

This clonotype was picked up a small number of times. This chain connects TRBV10-3 to TRBJ2-3; no clear D gene. Trimming left V 2 bases short and J 4 bases short, with 4 bases between. The CDR3 is 12 residues long. CDR1 and CDR2 from the germline V gene are ENHRY and SYGVKD. CDR3 DNA: TGTGCCATCAGTGAGGCGGCAGATACGCAGTATTTT. This translates into CAISEAADTQYF.

V and J are TRBV20-1 and TRBJ2-5, with D maybe TRBD2 (5 bases). The germline V gene encodes CDR1 DFQATT and CDR2 SNEGSKA (reference sequence). The CDR3 runs to 17 residues. Trimming removed 0 bases from V and 2 bases from J, with 19 bases in between. The CDR3 bases are TGCAGTGCTAGAGATTTGGCTAGCCTAGACGAACAAGAGACCCAGTACTTC. It specifies CSARDLASLDEQETQYF.

This chain joins TRBV20-1 and TRBJ2-1; 9 bases are a match to TRBD1. The germline V gene has CDR1 DFQATT and CDR2 SNEGSKA (reference sequence). With V trimmed by 3 bases and J by 4 bases, 4 bases remained unmatched. CDR3 length equals 14 residues. The CDR3 protein is CSARIQGAYNEQFF. The CDR3 DNA is TGCAGTGCTAGGATACAGGGGGCATACAATGAGCAGTTCTTC.

The table lists this clonotype with a few counts. The V and J genes are TRBV28 and TRBJ2-7; 9 bases are a match to TRBD1. The V segment lost 6 bases and the J segment 2 bases; nucleotides outside the gene matches: 5. The CDR3 has 14 amino acids. CDR1 and CDR2 (germline): MDHEN, SYDVKM. The CDR3 nucleotides are TGTGCCAGCAGCTACAGGGGGCCCACCTACGAGCAGTACTTC. It translates to CASSYRGPTYEQYF.

The chain recombines TRBV15 with TRBJ1-5, with no clear D. Trimming cost V 1 base and J 5 bases, with 6 bases left between them. The CDR3 sequence is 13 residues long. Germline V gene lookup returns CDR1 LNHNV and CDR2 YYDKDF (reference sequence). The CDR3 DNA sequence: TGTGCCACCAGCAGAGCTGGGCATCAGCCCCAGCATTTT. Its translation is CATSRAGHQPQHF.

The J gene is TRBJ2-7, the V gene TRBV12-3 or TRBV12-4; 10 bases are shared with TRBD2. The CDR3 contains 16 residues. Trimming cost V 5 bases and J 3 bases; bases outside gene matches: 10. CDR3 DNA: TGTGCCAGCAGTCCCATTCGGGGGACTAGCGACTACGAGCAGTACTTC. This codes for CASSPIRGTSDYEQYF.

The J gene is TRBJ1-1, the V gene TRBV5-1; TRBD1 aligns across 9 bases. Per the germline V gene, CDR1 is SGHRS and CDR2 is YFSETQ. The CDR3 totals 15 residues. The J segment lost 7 bases and the V segment lost 7 bases, leaving 14 bases of the junction unmatched. CDR3 region: CASGTTGGGSGEAFF. The CDR3 DNA is TGCGCCAGCGGAACTACAGGGGGCGGGAGCGGTGAAGCTTTCTTT.

The rearrangement links TRBV28 to TRBJ2-1; the match to TRBD2 covers 13 bases. Germline V gives CDR1 MDHEN, CDR2 SYDVKM. V trimming: 6 bases; J trimming: 7 bases; junction bases outside the gene matches: 9. There are 16 residues in the CDR3. The CDR3 DNA reads as TGTGCCAGCAGCGAACTAGCGGGAGGGCCCAAGAATGAGCAGTTCTTC. Its translation: CASSELAGGPKNEQFF.

There are a few counts of this clonotype. The chain couples TRBV5-6 to TRBJ2-1, with unresolved D. CDR1 is SGHDT, CDR2 YYEEEE, per germline. This CDR3 is 13 amino acids long. The V gene lost 2 bases and the J gene lost 7 bases, with 10 bases spanning the gap. The CDR3, as DNA: TGTGCCAGCAGCTTTTCAGGTTCAAATGAGCAGTTCTTC. It is translated as CASSFSGSNEQFF.

A few counts support this clonotype. The chain carries TRBV12-3 or TRBV12-4 and TRBJ2-2; D possibly corresponds to TRBD2 (6 bases). CDR3 size: 16 residues. V lost 2 bases, J lost 0 bases, and 10 bases lay in between. DNA for the CDR3: TGTGCCAGCAGTTTAACTAGCCTTTCGAACACCGGGGAGCTGTTTTTT. Amino acid sequence: CASSLTSLSNTGELFF.

This clonotype was counted ten times or more. The J gene is TRBJ2-1, the V gene TRBV5-6; TRBD2 aligns across 7 bases. Germline loops: CDR1 SGHDT, CDR2 YYEEEE. This CDR3 is built from 15 residues. The J segment lost 4 bases and the V segment lost 2 bases, leaving 6 bases of the junction unmatched. CDR3 sequence reads: CASSFGRLAYNEQFF. In DNA form, the CDR3 reads TGTGCCAGCAGCTTCGGGCGACTAGCTTACAATGAGCAGTTCTTC. Supplemented by reference TRBV5-6 and TRBJ2-1, the full variable domain reads DAGVTQSPTHLIKTRGQQVTLRCSPKSGHDTVSWYQQALGQGPQFIFQYYEEEERQRGNFPDRFSGHQFPNYSSELNVNALLLGDSALYLCASSFGRLAYNEQFFGPGTRLTVL.

This clonotype occurred many times. This chain links TRBV12-3 or TRBV12-4 with TRBJ2-7; no clear D. Trimming cost V 2 bases and J 6 bases, with 11 bases left between them. The CDR3 consists of 13 residues. This CDR3 reads CASSLHVGAEQYF. The DNA for the CDR3 is TGTGCCAGCAGTTTACACGTAGGCGCCGAGCAGTACTTC.

The rearrangement joins TRBV6-2 or TRBV6-3 to TRBJ2-7; 9 bases agree with TRBD1. This CDR3 is built from 15 residues. V trimming: 5 bases; J trimming: 4 bases; junction bases outside the gene matches: 9. Germline loops: CDR1 MNHEY, CDR2 SVGEGT. The CDR3 protein is CASSPAGTGIYEQYF. CDR3 bases: TGTGCCAGCAGTCCCGCCGGGACAGGGATATACGAGCAGTACTTC.

This chain connects TRBV20-1 to TRBJ2-1; 11 bases agree with TRBD2. The CDR3 runs 16 residues. J gave up 4 bases and V 0 bases, and 5 bases lay outside the gene matches. Germline V gene sequence: CDR1 DFQATT, CDR2 SNEGSKA (reference sequence). Here the CDR3 DNA reads TGCAGTGCTAGAGACCACCTAGCGGGAGGTTACAATGAGCAGTTCTTC. This translates into CSARDHLAGGYNEQFF.

The table lists this clonotype with many counts. Written as DNA, the CDR3 is TGCGCCAGCTCCACTAGCGGGAGCTCCTACAATGAGCAGTTCTTC. It codes for CASSTSGSSYNEQFF. The genes are TRBV5-1 and TRBJ2-1; the match to TRBD2 covers 11 bases. This CDR3 has 15 amino acids. Trimming took 7 bases from V and 0 from J; bases not matched to a gene: 3. Germline-derived CDR1 and CDR2 are SGHRS and YFSETQ.

This clonotype was picked up many times. The V gene is TRBV20-1, the J gene TRBJ2-7; D possibly corresponds to TRBD1 (5 bases). CDR1 and CDR2 (germline): DFQATT, SNEGSKA (reference sequence). This CDR3 spans 14 amino acids. V was cut by 6 bases and J by 0 bases, with 15 bases left in between. In DNA, the CDR3 is TGCAGTGCCGAGGACATATTAAGCTCCTACGAGCAGTACTTC. Its protein is CSAEDILSSYEQYF.